These 7 T cell receptor beta chains were all obtained from the same sample, sequenced in a study of CD8 T cells in Susac syndrome. Reverse transcription of about 0.45 to 1 ug RNA was carried out with random hexamers. From the immunoSEQ multiplex PCR reads, TCRdb called clonotypes with MiXCR, one entry per CDR3 protein. The data contain about 280,000 distinct CDR3 sequences, about 85% of them singletons. Sequencing was performed on CD8+ T cells from PBMCs. The receptors stem from a human donor with multiple sclerosis.

CDR3 in amino acids: CASSLREILKTQYF. CDR3 nucleotide sequence: TGTGCCAGCAGTTTGCGGGAAATCTTAAAGACCCAGTACTTC. The chain joins TRBV28 to TRBJ2-5, with D tentatively TRBD2 (6 bases). CDR1 MDHEN and CDR2 SYDVKM come from the germline V gene. This CDR3 comprises 14 residues. With 3 bases removed from V and 6 bases from J, the gap between germline ends came to 14 bases.

The chain carries TRBV6-2 or TRBV6-3 and TRBJ1-1, with D hard to call. The CDR3 is 11 amino acids. Trimming left V 2 bases short and J 10 bases short, with 8 bases between. CDR1 is MNHEY and CDR2 is SVGEGT in the germline V gene. The CDR3 nucleotides are TGTGCCAGCAGTTACCAACTTGCAGCTTTCTTT. Its translation: CASSYQLAAFF.

The chain uses TRBV27 and TRBJ1-2; D is possibly TRBD1 (6 bases). CDR3 length: 16 amino acids. Trimming took 2 bases from V and 4 from J, leaving 17 bases between them. Germline CDR1 MNHEY, CDR2 SMNVEV (reference sequence). This CDR3 reads CASSLRGGGGLYGYTF. CDR3 sequence (DNA): TGTGCCAGCAGTTTACGCGGGGGGGGCGGCCTCTATGGCTACACCTTC.

The chain uses TRBV6-5 and TRBJ2-6; 8 nucleotides line up with TRBD1. With V trimmed by 2 bases and J by 6 bases, 6 bases remained unmatched. Germline assignment: CDR1 MNHEY and CDR2 SVGAGI. This CDR3 has 16 amino acids. DNA of the CDR3: TGTGCCAGCAGTTACGGGACAGGCCCTCAGGCCAACGTCCTGACTTTC. Its translation is CASSYGTGPQANVLTF.

This clonotype showed up just once. The V and J genes are TRBV12-3 or TRBV12-4 and TRBJ1-4, with 7 nucleotides matching TRBD1. The length of the CDR3 is 15 residues. Trimming at V came to 6 bases and at J to 2 bases, leaving 6 bases not matched to a gene. The CDR3 is CASSSWGQTNEKLFF. The CDR3 DNA follows: TGTGCCAGCAGCTCTTGGGGACAGACTAATGAAAAACTGTTTTTT.

The V and J genes are TRBV5-6 and TRBJ1-3; the D gene is possibly TRBD1 (5 bases). V was shortened by 2 bases and J by 7 bases, with 7 bases between the two germline ends. The germline V gene has CDR1 SGHDT and CDR2 YYEEEE. The CDR3 contains 12 residues. CDR3 DNA: TGTGCCAGCAGCTTCGGGGCGAACACCATATATTTT. This codes for CASSFGANTIYF.

This clonotype occurred a few times. The DNA of the CDR3 is TGCAGCGTTGAGGGACAGGGGGAATATAGAGCGGCTTTCTTT. Amino acid sequence: CSVEGQGEYRAAFF. The chain has TRBV29-1 and TRBJ1-1; TRBD1 aligns across 11 bases. Germline values: CDR1 SQVTM, CDR2 ANQGSEA. The CDR3 loop spans 14 amino acids. Losses at the gene ends were 3 bases for V and 11 bases for J; bases not matched to a gene: 11.